The 17 T cell receptor beta chains reported below all come from one sample, sequenced in a study of response to subunit inactivated influenza vaccine. In TCRdb, the RT-PCR reads were re-called with MiXCR into one record per CDR3 protein. Among 280,000 or so distinct CDR3 sequences listed, 20% to 25% were seen once. Sequencing used PBMCs from blood, obtained less than 22 months after vaccination. These receptor sequences come from a man in his fifties or sixties who received an inactivated influenza vaccine.

The DNA for the CDR3 is TGCGCCAGCAGCCAAGACGGGTCGAGACCTATGGGCTACACCTTC. This encodes CASSQDGSRPMGYTF. V is TRBV4-3 and J is TRBJ1-2; D remains ambiguous. The germline gives CDR1 LGHNA, CDR2 YSLEER. The CDR3 covers 15 residues. V gave up 0 bases and J gave up 8 bases, with 16 bases separating them.

V and J are TRBV24-1 and TRBJ2-2; D unresolved. The CDR3 has 14 amino acids. CDR1 and CDR2 (germline): KGHDR, SFDVKD. The V and J ends lost 7 bases and 5 bases respectively, with 13 bases between them. CDR3 nucleotide sequence: TGTGCCACCAGCCCGGGCCTGATAACCGGGGAGCTGTTTTTT. Translated: CATSPGLITGELFF.

Worth noting for this clonotype: In this CDR3 the conserved last residue, phenylalanine or tryptophan, is missing, so a read error is likely. This sequence joins TRBV12-3 or TRBV12-4 and TRBJ2-1, with 7 bases aligning to TRBD2. The CDR3 runs to 15 residues. With 5 bases clipped from V and 7 bases from J, the junction kept 11 bases outside the gene matches. The CDR3 region is CASSMRLAVINEQFS. The DNA of the CDR3 is TGTGCCAGCAGTATGCGCCTAGCGGTGATAAATGAGCAGTTCTCC.

This clonotype was counted between two and nine times. V is TRBV28 and J is TRBJ1-5; a weak D match, TRBD1 (5 bases). CDR3 length equals 13 residues. The germline gives CDR1 MDHEN, CDR2 SYDVKM. V was shortened by 7 bases and J by 4 bases, with 11 bases between the two germline ends. CDR3 in amino acids: CASILRGNQPQHF. CDR3 nucleotides: TGTGCCAGCATCCTACGGGGGAATCAGCCCCAGCATTTT.

V is TRBV5-5 and J is TRBJ1-1; 7 bases align to TRBD1. CDR1 and CDR2 from the germline V gene are SGHKS and YYEKEE (reference sequence). V was clipped by 3 bases and J by 4 bases; unmatched bases: 6. The CDR3 runs to 14 residues. The CDR3: CASSSTTGTTEAFF. The CDR3 region has the DNA TGTGCCAGCAGCTCTACGACAGGGACCACTGAAGCTTTCTTT.

The V and J genes are TRBV28 and TRBJ1-3; D is perhaps TRBD1 (5 bases). The CDR3 totals 17 residues. The germline V and J ends were trimmed by 5 bases and 2 bases, with 19 bases remaining between them. In germline, CDR1 is MDHEN, CDR2 SYDVKM. CDR3 in DNA: TGTGCCAGCAGTAAGCCCTCCCCAGGGAGGGCTGGAAACACCATATATTTT. It codes for CASSKPSPGRAGNTIYF.

This rearrangement joins TRBV4-2 to TRBJ2-2; the match to TRBD2 covers 13 bases. Trimming took 3 bases from V and 8 from J; bases not matched to a gene: 3. Germline V CDR1 and CDR2: LGHNA, YNFKEQ. There are 15 residues in the CDR3. The CDR3 protein is CASSQETSGRGELFF. The CDR3 bases are TGTGCCAGCAGCCAGGAGACTAGCGGGAGGGGGGAGCTGTTTTTT.

This clonotype was seen a few times. The CDR3 carries no conserved terminal phenylalanine or tryptophan, so it likely arises from a read error. The DNA is left out, because the CDR3 cannot be placed on it with certainty; the CDR3 is given as TCRdb lists it. The chain recombines TRBV20-1 with TRBJ1-6; the table's D call, TRBD1, has no DNA check behind it. The CDR3 region is 11 residues in length, termini included. In germline, CDR1 is DFQATT, CDR2 SNEGSKA (reference sequence). CDR3 sequence reads: CSARTGGVSAV.

This clonotype was detected only a few times. The J gene is TRBJ1-5, the V gene TRBV28; D remains ambiguous. The CDR3 consists of 16 residues. V lost 4 bases and J 1 base, leaving 14 bases between the germline ends. Germline CDR1 reads MDHEN; CDR2 reads SYDVKM. The CDR3 protein is CASSSPWKGSNQPQHF. As DNA, the CDR3 is TGTGCCAGCAGTTCCCCCTGGAAGGGAAGCAATCAGCCCCAGCATTTT.

The chain has TRBV10-3 and TRBJ2-7, with TRBD1 matching 8 bases. Germline V gene sequence: CDR1 ENHRY, CDR2 SYGVKD. The CDR3 has 14 residues. Trimming at V came to 7 bases and at J to 2 bases, leaving 7 bases not matched to a gene. For the CDR3, the DNA is TGTGCCATCAAAAAGGAACAGGGGGCCTACGAGCAGTACTTC. It yields the protein CAIKKEQGAYEQYF.

The sample holds a few counts of this clonotype. The chain uses TRBV10-3 and TRBJ1-5, with 7 bases lining up with TRBD1. Germline V gives CDR1 ENHRY, CDR2 SYGVKD. The CDR3 runs 18 residues. The V gene end was trimmed by 3 bases and the J gene end by 4 bases; junction bases not matched to a gene: 15. Here the CDR3 reads CAISEVRTGDLVNQPQHF. The DNA for the CDR3 is TGTGCCATCAGTGAAGTTCGGACAGGAGACTTGGTAAATCAGCCCCAGCATTTT.

V usage is TRBV14 and J usage is TRBJ2-4; tentative D call: TRBD2 (5 bases). The CDR3 contains 21 residues. CDR1 SGHDN and CDR2 FVKESK come from the germline V gene. Trimming stripped 1 base from V and 0 bases from J, with 25 bases between. As DNA, the CDR3 is TGTGCCAGCAGCCAAGCGACCGGGATTCCTCATATTCCCCTAGCCAAAAACATTCAGTACTTC. This encodes CASSQATGIPHIPLAKNIQYF.

CDR3 in DNA: TGCGCCAGCAGCCGTGGAGATGCTGATGGCTACACCTTC. Residues: CASSRGDADGYTF. The chain is built from TRBV5-1 and TRBJ1-2, with unresolved D. Per germline, CDR1 SGHRS and CDR2 YFSETQ. This CDR3 is built from 13 residues. V was shortened by 4 bases and J by 6 bases, with 13 bases between the two germline ends.

This clonotype was found a few times. V gene TRBV11-2 combines with J gene TRBJ2-7, with TRBD2 matching over 11 bases. The CDR3 runs to 18 residues. The trim removed 4 bases at V and 5 bases at J, leaving 16 bases unmatched. The germline V gene encodes CDR1 SGHAT and CDR2 FQNNGV. Here the CDR3 reads CASSSHPLAGGPRNEQYF. The CDR3, as DNA: TGTGCCAGCAGCTCCCACCCTTTAGCGGGAGGGCCAAGGAACGAGCAGTACTTC.

This clonotype was observed a few times. The chain recombines TRBV5-1 with TRBJ1-3, with D unresolved. In germline, CDR1 is SGHRS, CDR2 YFSETQ. This CDR3 has 16 amino acids. The V end lost 0 bases, the J end lost 1 base, and 11 bases lay between the germline ends. For the CDR3, the DNA is TGCGCCAGCAGCTTGGGGCCCGCCGAGTCTGGAAACACCATATATTTT. Translated, it gives CASSLGPAESGNTIYF.

This clonotype occurred many times. This chain joins TRBV6-5 and TRBJ2-1; D gene unclear. The germline CDR1 and CDR2 sequences are MNHEY and SVGAGI. The CDR3 sequence is 11 residues long. The V end was cut by 5 bases, the J end by 2 bases, with 1 base between. In nucleotides, the CDR3 is TGTGCCAGCAGTACCTACAATGAGCAGTTCTTC. Translating it yields CASSTYNEQFF.

This clonotype was seen ten or more times. One junction end does not reproduce the germline sequence, and a read error may be involved. The rearrangement uses TRBV6-1 and TRBJ1-5; 9 nucleotides align to TRBD1. The CDR3 runs to 14 residues. Per germline, CDR1 MNHNS and CDR2 SASEGT. Here the CDR3 reads CASIEQGASQPQHF. In nucleotides, the CDR3 is TGTGCCAGCATTGAACAGGGGGCAAGTCAGCCCCAGCATTTT.